The TCR beta chain under discussion was sequenced for a study of blood T cells in healthy people across ages. Notes on the study in general: Older individuals had lower TCR beta diversity per million T cells (the decline was roughly linear). It was not known whether donors were CMV positive (a possible confounder of expanded clonotype changes).

Extraction of total RNA produced a minimum of 5 micrograms from each sample. About this clonotype: Its antigen is unknown.

The germline V gene encodes CDR1 ENHRY and CDR2 SYGVKD. J lost 5 bases, V lost 4 bases, and 8 bases had no gene match. The CDR3 contains 16 residues. Alongside a J-beta primer mix, a sample-barcoded 5' primer served in a second PCR lasting about 7 to 12 cycles. TCRdb independently ran MiXCR on the 5' RACE reads; one entry per CDR3 protein. The table includes 1,500,000 or so distinct CDR3 sequences, roughly 43% detected once. Sequenced input: blood. This TCR came from a young woman in good health. The chain employs TRBV10-3 and TRBJ2-2, with 9 bases matching TRBD2. The CDR3 DNA follows: TGTGCCATCAGTGGGAGCGGGGGGATGACTACCGGGGAGCTGTTTTTT. As protein: CAISGSGGMTTGELFF.